These 14 T cell receptor beta chains were all obtained from the same sample, sequenced in a study of T cell repertoires in cytomegalovirus infection. TCRdb re-analysed the reads in MiXCR, keeping a single row per CDR3 protein. The data contain approximately 340,000 distinct CDR3 sequences, approximately 32% of them singletons. Their specific antigens are unknown. Sequences were derived from cultured PBMCs, sampled from culture after CMV antigen stimulation. The receptors were gathered from a human donor in good health (CMV status not recorded). Some clones in this sample may be carry-over from other donors' samples.

The chain links TRBV19 to TRBJ2-1; D may be TRBD2 (6 bases). This CDR3 is 15 amino acids long. V was shortened by 7 bases and J by 4 bases, with 17 bases between the two germline ends. The germline CDR1 and CDR2 sequences are LNHDA and SQIVND (reference sequence). The CDR3 protein is CASTSWGGKYNEQFF. The CDR3 DNA follows: TGTGCCAGTACCTCCTGGGGCGGGAAGTACAATGAGCAGTTCTTC.

This clonotype was seen more than once but under ten times. The chain couples TRBV7-9 to TRBJ1-2, with D possibly TRBD1 on 6 matching bases. In germline, CDR1 is SEHNR, CDR2 FQNEAQ (reference sequence). The CDR3 sequence is 17 residues long. Between the trimmed V and J ends, which lost 7 bases and 0 bases, there was a span of 21 bases. CDR3 nucleotide sequence: TGTGCCAGCACCTCGAGCCCCGGACAGCGAGCTAACTATGGCTACACCTTC. Encoded protein: CASTSSPGQRANYGYTF.

V and J are TRBV7-2 and TRBJ1-2; TRBD1 aligns across 7 bases. V lost 6 bases to trimming and J lost 4 bases; unmatched junction nucleotides: 11. The CDR3 is made up of 15 amino acids. The V gene's germline CDR1 is SGHTA and CDR2 FQGNSA. CDR3 DNA: TGTGCCAGCAGTTTTAGCGGACAGGCTTTCTATGGCTACACCTTC. Translated: CASSFSGQAFYGYTF.

This clonotype was found a few times. The gene calls are TRBV6-1 and TRBJ1-1; 9 nucleotides match TRBD1. J was trimmed by 0 bases and V by 6 bases; bases with no gene match: 2. The CDR3 length is 14 residues. CDR1 and CDR2 from the germline V gene are MNHNS and SASEGT. CDR3 in DNA: TGTGCCAGCAGCTGGGACAGGGTGAACACTGAAGCTTTCTTT. Amino acids: CASSWDRVNTEAFF.

The gene calls are TRBV19 and TRBJ1-2; 9 positions agree with TRBD1. Germline assignment: CDR1 LNHDA and CDR2 SQIVND (reference sequence). The CDR3 consists of 14 residues. J lost 8 bases, V lost 8 bases, and 12 bases had no gene match. CDR3 amino acids: CASRTPDRGFGYTF. The CDR3 bases are TGTGCCAGTCGGACTCCGGACAGGGGATTCGGCTACACCTTC.

The rearrangement joins TRBV12-5 to TRBJ1-1; D unresolved. V was trimmed by 2 bases and J by 9 bases, leaving 7 bases between them. Per the germline V gene, CDR1 is LGHNT and CDR2 is FRNRAP. CDR3 size: 11 residues. CDR3 amino acids: CASGLLGKAFF. The CDR3 nucleotides read TGTGCTAGTGGTTTGCTGGGGAAAGCTTTCTTT.

This rearrangement joins TRBV12-3 or TRBV12-4 to TRBJ2-6; 10 bases are a match to TRBD1. The trim removed 6 bases at V and 11 bases at J, leaving 4 bases unmatched. The CDR3 has 13 residues. For the CDR3, the DNA is TGTGCCAGCAGGGGACAGGGGCAATACGTCCTGACTTTC. It yields the protein CASRGQGQYVLTF.

The chain links TRBV20-1 to TRBJ1-2; no firm D call. V lost 5 bases, J lost 5 bases, and 12 bases lay in between. The CDR3 totals 12 residues. Germline V CDR1 and CDR2: DFQATT, SNEGSKA (reference sequence). CDR3 in DNA: TGCAGTGCTGGCGGGGTGGGGTATGGCTACACCTTC. Its protein is CSAGGVGYGYTF.

V is TRBV5-1 and J is TRBJ2-1; D is possibly TRBD2 (6 bases). CDR3 length: 15 residues. Trimming shortened V by 1 base and J by 7 bases, and 15 bases separated the two germline ends. Germline V gene sequence: CDR1 SGHRS, CDR2 YFSETQ. CDR3 sequence reads: CASSLMSGVSNEQFF. The CDR3 DNA follows: TGCGCCAGCAGCTTGATGTCGGGGGTCTCAAATGAGCAGTTCTTC.

The rearrangement joins TRBV2 to TRBJ1-1; a possible D gene is TRBD1 (6 bases). The CDR3 spans 13 residues. Germline loops: CDR1 SNHLY, CDR2 FYNNEI. V dropped 5 bases and J dropped 6 bases, with 13 bases sitting between them. The CDR3 sequence: CASSRGLRAEAFF. CDR3 bases: TGTGCCAGCAGTCGGGGGCTGAGGGCTGAAGCTTTCTTT.

The rearrangement joins TRBV7-2 to TRBJ2-5; tentatively, D is TRBD2 (6 bases). V lost 5 bases to trimming and J lost 4 bases, with 17 bases between them. Germline CDR1 is SGHTA and CDR2 is FQGNSA. The CDR3 is 15 residues long. The CDR3 coding sequence is TGTGCCAGCAGCCCGCCGGGTCGAGCGGGAGAGACCCAGTACTTC. Protein: CASSPPGRAGETQYF.

The chain recombines TRBV20-1 with TRBJ2-7; unclear D gene. Trimming took 1 base from V and 6 from J, leaving 7 bases between them. This CDR3 is 11 amino acids long. CDR1 and CDR2 (germline): DFQATT, SNEGSKA (reference sequence). CDR3 sequence (DNA): TGCAGTGCTAGAGGCCCTACCGAGCAGTACTTC. Its protein product is CSARGPTEQYF.

The chain's CDR3 is CASSLLSTGPRRTEAFF. CDR3 nucleotides: TGTGCCAGCAGCTTGTTGTCGACAGGGCCCCGCAGGACTGAAGCTTTCTTT. The genes are TRBV5-6 and TRBJ1-1, with 7 bases aligning to TRBD1. The length of the CDR3 is 17 residues. Trimming at V came to 1 base and at J to 5 bases, leaving 14 bases not matched to a gene. Germline V gene data show CDR1 as SGHDT and CDR2 as YYEEEE.

The rearrangement uses TRBV6-1 and TRBJ2-4, with D unclear. V was cut by 3 bases and J by 8 bases, with 8 bases left in between. The CDR3 is 12 residues long. CDR1 MNHNS and CDR2 SASEGT come from the germline V gene. For the CDR3, the DNA is TGTGCCAGCAGTGACCCGGTCCACATTCAGTACTTC. It translates to CASSDPVHIQYF.